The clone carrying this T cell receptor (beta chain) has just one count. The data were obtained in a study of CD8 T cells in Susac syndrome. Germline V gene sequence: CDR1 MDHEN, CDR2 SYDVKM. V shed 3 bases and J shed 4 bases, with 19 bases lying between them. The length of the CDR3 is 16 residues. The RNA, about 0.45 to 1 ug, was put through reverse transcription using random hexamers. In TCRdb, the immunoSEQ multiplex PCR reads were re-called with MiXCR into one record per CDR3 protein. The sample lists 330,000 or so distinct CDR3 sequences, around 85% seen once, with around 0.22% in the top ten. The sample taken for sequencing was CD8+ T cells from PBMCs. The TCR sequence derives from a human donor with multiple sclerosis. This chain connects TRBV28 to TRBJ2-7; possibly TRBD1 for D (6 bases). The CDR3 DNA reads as TGTGCCAGCAGTTTGAGTAGGGGGAGCCCTTCTTACGAGCAGTACTTC. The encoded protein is CASSLSRGSPSYEQYF.